The 32 T cell receptor beta chains given below trace back to one sample, sequenced in a study of OX40 agonist ivuxolimab in advanced cancers. Libraries were made using the immunoSEQ multiplex PCR assay. Held by TCRdb, this immuneACCESS table contains in-frame sequences only and omits some clones. Under half of the omission traces to an unresolved V gene where checked; the cause of the rest is unknown. The sample profile shows about 49,000 clones; less than 85% of them were found once. The biggest ten clones account for about a fifth of the sample. Here the sequenced sample was CD4+ or CD8+ T cells sorted from blood, taken in a trial of the OX40 agonist ivuxolimab. The source of these receptors is an adult with an advanced solid tumor such as melanoma, head and neck, liver or kidney cancer.

The chain uses TRBV6-6 and TRBJ1-1; no definite D call. Germline V CDR1 and CDR2: MNHNY, SVGAGI (reference sequence). CDR3 length: 16 amino acids. Trimming cost V 4 bases and J 4 bases, with 19 bases left between them. The DNA for the CDR3 is TGTGCCAGCAGTTCCCTCGTCATAGGAGAACCCACTGAAGCTTTCTTT. Protein sequence: CASSSLVIGEPTEAFF.

The chain uses TRBV27 and TRBJ2-5, with unresolved D. Trimming cost V 4 bases and J 1 base, with 7 bases left between them. Per germline, CDR1 MNHEY and CDR2 SMNVEV (reference sequence). There are 13 residues in the CDR3. CDR3 sequence: CASSWLGQETQYF. In DNA form, the CDR3 reads TGTGCCAGCAGTTGGCTCGGCCAAGAGACCCAGTACTTC.

The chain links TRBV7-6 to TRBJ1-1; no clear D. The CDR3 consists of 14 residues. The germline gives CDR1 SGHVS, CDR2 FNYEAQ. Trimming took 4 bases from V and 1 from J, leaving 10 bases between them. CDR3 DNA sequence: TGTGCCAGCAGCTCTGCACCTCAGAACACTGAAGCTTTCTTT. Translation gives CASSSAPQNTEAFF.

J is TRBJ1-1 and V is TRBV7-9; maybe TRBD1 (5 bases). From germline, CDR1 is SEHNR and CDR2 FQNEAQ (reference sequence). The CDR3 is 14 residues long. Trimming took off 4 bases at V and 5 bases at J, with 14 bases between the two ends. CDR3 loop: CASSSGTWDTEAFF. Written as DNA, the CDR3 is TGTGCCAGCAGCTCCGGGACCTGGGATACTGAAGCTTTCTTT. The entire variable domain, with the rest obtained from reference TRBV7-9 and TRBJ1-1, is as follows: DTGVSQNPRHKITKRGQNVTFRCDPISEHNRLYWYRQTLGQGPEFLTYFQNEAQLEKSRLLSDRFSAERPKGSFSTLEIQRTEQGDSAMYLCASSSGTWDTEAFFGQGTRLTVV.

This chain connects TRBV6-6 to TRBJ2-7; a weak D match, TRBD1 (6 bases). This CDR3 has 12 residues. CDR1 and CDR2 (germline): MNHNY, SVGAGI (reference sequence). V lost 6 bases and J 6 bases, leaving 12 bases between the germline ends. CDR3 amino acids: CASRTGFGEQYV. CDR3 coding DNA: TGTGCCAGCAGAACAGGGTTTGGCGAGCAGTACGTC.

The V gene is TRBV6-5, the J gene TRBJ1-6; D unclear. With 5 bases removed from V and 7 bases from J, the gap between germline ends came to 6 bases. This CDR3 comprises 12 residues. Germline V gene data show CDR1 as MNHEY and CDR2 as SVGAGI. CDR3 nucleotides: TGTGCCAGCAGTACCCCGAATTCACCCCTCCACTTT. It codes for CASSTPNSPLHF.

The V call is TRBV13, the J call TRBJ1-5; D call uncertain. V lost 0 bases and J lost 9, with 6 bases in between. The germline V gene has CDR1 PRHDT and CDR2 FYEKMQ (reference sequence). There are 12 residues in the CDR3. CDR3 nucleotides: TGTGCCAGCAGCTTAGGTGCCCGGCCCCAGCATTTT. This gives the protein CASSLGARPQHF.

This clone showed up just a few times. The chain has TRBV19 and TRBJ1-1; 8 bases line up with TRBD1. J lost 4 bases, V lost 7 bases, and 11 bases had no gene match. This CDR3 is built from 15 residues. Germline loops: CDR1 LNHDA, CDR2 SQIVND (reference sequence). This chain's CDR3 is CASTVAGGFPTEAFF. DNA of the CDR3: TGTGCCAGTACGGTGGCAGGGGGCTTCCCCACTGAAGCTTTCTTT.

In regard to this clone: A read error may account for a junction end that differs from germline. The chain uses TRBV10-3 and TRBJ2-3; D gene ambiguous. Germline CDR1 ENHRY, CDR2 SYGVKD. The CDR3 has 13 amino acids. The CDR3 here is CASSYSDGDTQYF. In nucleotides, the CDR3 is TGTGCCAGCAGTTACTCGGACGGAGATACGCAGTATTTT.

The chain uses TRBV27 and TRBJ2-1; a possible D gene is TRBD2 (6 bases). CDR1 and CDR2 from the germline V gene are MNHEY and SMNVEV (reference sequence). The CDR3 contains 13 residues. Trimming took off 3 bases at V and 6 bases at J, with 9 bases between the two ends. The CDR3 bases are TGTGCCAGCAGTTTCGGAGGGTTCAATGAGCAGTTCTTC. It encodes CASSFGGFNEQFF.

The CDR3: CASSLRDMNTEAFF. CDR3 DNA sequence: TGTGCCAGCAGTTTAAGGGACATGAACACTGAAGCTTTCTTT. The V and J genes are TRBV27 and TRBJ1-1; D perhaps matches TRBD1 (6 bases). Germline-derived CDR1 and CDR2 are MNHEY and SMNVEV (reference sequence). There are 14 residues in the CDR3. V dropped 2 bases and J dropped 0 bases, with 7 bases sitting between them.

The gene calls are TRBV27 and TRBJ1-5; unclear D gene. Trimming removed 4 bases at V and 2 bases at J, with 9 bases between. Germline lookup yields CDR1 MNHEY and CDR2 SMNVEV (reference sequence). CDR3 length equals 14 residues. CDR3 residues: CASSWTGGNQPQHF. The CDR3 bases are TGTGCCAGCAGTTGGACCGGGGGCAATCAGCCCCAGCATTTT.

V gene TRBV30 combines with J gene TRBJ1-1; 7 positions match TRBD1. V gave up 0 bases and J gave up 0 bases; unmatched junction bases: 10. Germline assignment: CDR1 GTSNPN and CDR2 SVGIG (reference sequence). This CDR3 is 17 amino acids long. The CDR3 region has the DNA TGTGCCTGGAGTGTAAACAGGGGATTTGGAATGAACACTGAAGCTTTCTTT. Amino acid sequence: CAWSVNRGFGMNTEAFF. The full variable domain, rest sourced from reference TRBV30 and TRBJ1-1, is SQTIHQWPATLVQPVGSPLSLECTVEGTSNPNLYWYRQAAGRGLQLLFYSVGIGQISSEVPQNLSASRPQDRQFILSSKKLLLSDSGFYLCAWSVNRGFGMNTEAFFGQGTRLTVV.

The V call is TRBV5-1, the J call TRBJ2-3; D remains ambiguous. The germline CDR1 and CDR2 sequences are SGHRS and YFSETQ. The CDR3 has 11 amino acids. V was trimmed by 1 base and J by 3 bases, leaving 0 bases between them. The CDR3 sequence: CASSLTDTQYF. Written as DNA, the CDR3 is TGCGCCAGCAGCTTGACAGATACGCAGTATTTT.

The DNA for the CDR3 is TGTGCCAGTAGTTTCTGGACAGGCCCGGGGATCCATAGCAATCAGCCCCAGCATTTT. It is translated as CASSFWTGPGIHSNQPQHF. V gene TRBV19 combines with J gene TRBJ1-5, with TRBD1 identical over 7 bases. Unmatched junction bases numbered 16, after V lost 5 bases and J lost 0 bases. The CDR3 covers 19 residues. The germline V gene has CDR1 LNHDA and CDR2 SQIVND (reference sequence). The full variable domain, its missing parts supplied by reference TRBV19 and TRBJ1-5, is DGGITQSPKYLFRKEGQNVTLSCEQNLNHDAMYWYRQDPGQGLRLIYYSQIVNDFQKGDIAEGYSVSREKKESFPLTVTSAQKNPTAFYLCASSFWTGPGIHSNQPQHFGDGTRLSIL.

V is TRBV5-6 and J is TRBJ2-7; tentatively, D is TRBD2 (5 bases). The V gene lost 0 bases and the J gene lost 1 base, with 14 bases spanning the gap. The CDR3 loop spans 16 amino acids. CDR1 is SGHDT and CDR2 is YYEEEE in the germline V gene. The CDR3 sequence: CASSLGPGRGSYEQYF. CDR3 DNA: TGTGCCAGCAGCTTGGGACCTGGGAGAGGGTCCTACGAGCAGTACTTC.

This chain links TRBV7-9 with TRBJ1-2, with D perhaps matching TRBD1 (5 bases). The CDR3 has 12 amino acids. Germline V gives CDR1 SEHNR, CDR2 FQNEAQ (reference sequence). The V end lost 4 bases, the J end lost 13 bases, and 16 bases lay between the germline ends. CDR3 coding DNA: TGTGCCAGCAGCTCCCCGGGGGACTTAGGCACCTTC. This translates into CASSSPGDLGTF. The whole variable domain, remainder taken from reference TRBV7-9 and TRBJ1-2, is DTGVSQNPRHKITKRGQNVTFRCDPISEHNRLYWYRQTLGQGPEFLTYFQNEAQLEKSRLLSDRFSAERPKGSFSTLEIQRTEQGDSAMYLCASSSPGDLGTFGSGTRLTVV.

The V gene is TRBV6-4, the J gene TRBJ2-1; 8 bases are a match to TRBD1. The trim removed 4 bases at V and 2 bases at J, leaving 7 bases unmatched. The CDR3 loop spans 16 amino acids. Germline V gene sequence: CDR1 MRHNA, CDR2 SNTAGT. The CDR3 is CASSGRQGAPYNEQFF. As DNA, the CDR3 is TGTGCCAGCAGTGGCCGTCAGGGGGCACCCTACAATGAGCAGTTCTTC.

The V and J genes are TRBV7-2 and TRBJ1-4; TRBD1 might be the D (5 bases). Germline V gene lookup returns CDR1 SGHTA and CDR2 FQGNSA. Trimming cost V 6 bases and J 9 bases, with 17 bases left between them. The CDR3 consists of 14 residues. In nucleotides, the CDR3 is TGTGCCAGCAGTTACGGGACTGAGGTGAAAAAACTGTTTTTT. Protein sequence: CASSYGTEVKKLFF.

V usage is TRBV15 and J usage is TRBJ2-5, with TRBD2 as a possible D gene (5 bases). CDR3 length: 13 residues. Trimming removed 0 bases at V and 7 bases at J, with 9 bases between. Germline V gene sequence: CDR1 LNHNV, CDR2 YYDKDF (reference sequence). CDR3 DNA sequence: TGTGCCACCAGCAGAGATAGGGCGGGGACCCAGTACTTC. It specifies CATSRDRAGTQYF.

About this clone itself: This sample also contains other DNA sequences that code for the same CDR3. V and J are TRBV9 and TRBJ2-1; perhaps D is TRBD1 or TRBD2 (5 bases each). The CDR3 contains 12 residues. Between the trimmed V and J ends, which lost 2 bases and 8 bases, there was a span of 8 bases. Per germline, CDR1 SGDLS and CDR2 YYNGEE. This CDR3 is CASSVRGDEQFF. DNA of the CDR3: TGTGCCAGCAGCGTGAGAGGGGATGAGCAGTTCTTC.

The gene calls are TRBV12-5 and TRBJ1-3; tentative D call: TRBD1 (5 bases). CDR1 and CDR2 from the germline V gene are LGHNT and FRNRAP. V lost 9 bases to trimming and J lost 8 bases, with 14 bases between them. The CDR3 runs to 12 residues. This chain's CDR3 is CASSYQGDTIYF. DNA of the CDR3: TGTGCTAGCAGTTATCAGGGTGACACCATATATTTT.

V is TRBV5-6 and J is TRBJ2-1; no clear D gene. Germline assignment: CDR1 SGHDT and CDR2 YYEEEE. This CDR3 has 15 residues. Trimming pared 4 bases from V and 7 bases from J, leaving 18 bases between. The CDR3 DNA reads TGTGCCAGCAGCCTCGATACGACCCGAGTAAATGAGCAGTTCTTC. Residues: CASSLDTTRVNEQFF.

The chain carries TRBV9 and TRBJ2-2; possible D gene TRBD1, 6 bases. This CDR3 is 15 amino acids long. The ends were cut back, 0 bases at V and 3 bases at J, with 9 bases in the middle. From germline, CDR1 is SGDLS and CDR2 YYNGEE. CDR3: CASSVGGGYTGELFF. The CDR3 DNA sequence: TGTGCCAGCAGCGTAGGAGGGGGTTACACCGGGGAGCTGTTTTTT.

This chain joins TRBV7-9 and TRBJ2-7; 8 bases are shared with TRBD2. The J segment lost 3 bases and the V segment lost 10 bases, leaving 8 bases of the junction unmatched. The CDR3 runs 13 residues. CDR1 and CDR2 from the germline V gene are SEHNR and FQNEAQ (reference sequence). The CDR3 DNA follows: TGTGCCACCCGGACTAGCCTAGACTACGAGCAGTACGTC. Translated: CATRTSLDYEQYV.

J is TRBJ1-2 and V is TRBV7-9; TRBD1 might be the D (6 bases). Germline V gene sequence: CDR1 SEHNR, CDR2 FQNEAQ (reference sequence). CDR3 length: 15 amino acids. V was clipped by 4 bases and J by 2 bases, with 14 bases between them. This CDR3 reads CASSSPGQPNYGYTF. In DNA form, the CDR3 reads TGTGCCAGCAGCTCCCCCGGACAGCCGAACTATGGCTACACCTTC.

This clone was observed a few times. This chain uses TRBV7-6 with TRBJ2-7, with 10 bases that match TRBD1. CDR3 length: 18 amino acids. Unmatched junction bases numbered 13, after V lost 1 base and J lost 4 bases. CDR1 and CDR2 from the germline V gene are SGHVS and FNYEAQ. The CDR3 coding sequence is TGTGCCAGCAGCTTAGTCCCTCAACGGGACAGGGGCCTATACGAGCAGTACGTC. It codes for CASSLVPQRDRGLYEQYV.

The chain recombines TRBV7-9 with TRBJ2-7; 8 bases map to TRBD1. J was trimmed by 6 bases and V by 1 base; bases with no gene match: 11. This CDR3 spans 16 amino acids. The V gene's germline CDR1 is SEHNR and CDR2 FQNEAQ (reference sequence). The CDR3 DNA reads TGTGCCAGCAGCTTAGAAGGGAACGGACAGGGCGGCGAGCAGTACTTC. It specifies CASSLEGNGQGGEQYF.

V gene TRBV6-5 combines with J gene TRBJ1-2; 7 bases match TRBD1. The germline V gene encodes CDR1 MNHEY and CDR2 SVGAGI. V lost 2 bases to trimming and J lost 7 bases; unmatched junction nucleotides: 1. This CDR3 has 12 residues. This CDR3 reads CASSYGDSGYTF. CDR3 DNA sequence: TGTGCCAGCAGTTACGGGGACAGTGGCTACACCTTC.

V is TRBV7-6 and J is TRBJ2-7; 8 bases map to TRBD1. V gave up 0 bases and J gave up 5 bases; unmatched junction bases: 6. The CDR3 has 15 amino acids. Germline-derived CDR1 and CDR2 are SGHVS and FNYEAQ. Here the CDR3 reads CASSLALDRAHEQYF. In nucleotides, the CDR3 is TGTGCCAGCAGCTTAGCGTTGGACAGGGCCCACGAGCAGTACTTC.

CDR3 nucleotide sequence: TGTGCCAGCAGTACCCTCGGCAGGTTCGACGAGCAGTACTTC. It encodes CASSTLGRFDEQYF. The chain joins TRBV28 to TRBJ2-7; D not certain. Germline V lookup: CDR1 MDHEN, CDR2 SYDVKM. Trimming took off 5 bases at V and 5 bases at J, with 16 bases between the two ends. The CDR3 runs to 14 residues.

The chain combines TRBV7-8 with TRBJ2-7; D is unclear. This CDR3 comprises 11 residues. V lost 3 bases and J 6 bases, leaving 6 bases between the germline ends. From germline, CDR1 is SGHVS and CDR2 FQNEAQ. This CDR3 is CASSLRGEQYF. In DNA, the CDR3 is TGTGCCAGCAGCTTGCGAGGCGAGCAGTACTTC.